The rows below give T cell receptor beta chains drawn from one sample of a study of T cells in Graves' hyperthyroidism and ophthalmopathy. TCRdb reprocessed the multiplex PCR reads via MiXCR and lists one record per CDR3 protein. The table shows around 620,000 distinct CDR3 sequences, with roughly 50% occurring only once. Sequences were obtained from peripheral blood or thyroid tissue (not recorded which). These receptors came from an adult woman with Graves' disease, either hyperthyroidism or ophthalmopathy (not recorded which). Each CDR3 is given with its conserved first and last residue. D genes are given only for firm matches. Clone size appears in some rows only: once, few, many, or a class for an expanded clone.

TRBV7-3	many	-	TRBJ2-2	CASSLIGSGELFF	TGTGCCAGCAGCTTAATCGGCTCCGGGGAGCTGTTTTTT
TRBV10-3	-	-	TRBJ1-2	CAISRDGNTF	TGTGCCATCAGCAGGGACGGAAACACCTTC
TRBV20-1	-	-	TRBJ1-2	CSAGGYTF	TGCAGTGCGGGGGGCTACACCTTC
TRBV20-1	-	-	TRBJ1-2	CSARPGVYTF	TGCAGTGCTAGGCCAGGGGTCTACACCTTC
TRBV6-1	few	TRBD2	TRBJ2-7	CASREAIAGGFDEQYF	TGTGCCAGCAGAGAAGCTATAGCGGGAGGGTTTGACGAGCAGTACTTC
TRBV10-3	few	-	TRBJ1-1	CAIRDTRATEAFF	TGTGCCATCAGGGACACAAGGGCCACTGAAGCTTTCTTT
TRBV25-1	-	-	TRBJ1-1	CASRSSSLNTEAFF	TGTGCCAGCAGATCCTCCAGCTTGAACACTGAAGCTTTCTTT
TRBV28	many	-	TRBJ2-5	CASSPLSTVWGETQYF	TGTGCCAGCAGTCCCCTCTCCACGGTTTGGGGAGAGACCCAGTACTTC
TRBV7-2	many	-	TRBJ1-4	CASSPGRVDEKLFF	TGTGCCAGCAGCCCTGGGAGGGTGGATGAAAAACTGTTTTTT
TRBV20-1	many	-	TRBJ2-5	CTSSRRGAETQYF	TGCACCAGCTCCCGTCGCGGTGCTGAGACCCAGTACTTC
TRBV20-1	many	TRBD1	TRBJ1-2	CSAGWGQGHYGYTF	TGCAGTGCTGGGTGGGGACAGGGCCACTATGGCTACACCTTC
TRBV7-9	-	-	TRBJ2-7	CASSSPVGASGIEQYF	TGTGCCAGCAGCTCCCCCGTAGGGGCCTCAGGGATCGAGCAGTACTTC
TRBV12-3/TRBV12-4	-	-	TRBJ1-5	CASSQGQLNQPQHF	TGTGCCAGCAGCCAGGGGCAGCTTAATCAGCCCCAGCATTTT
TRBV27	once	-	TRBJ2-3	CASTENSLLTDTQYF	TGTGCCAGCACCGAAAACTCGCTGCTCACAGATACGCAGTATTTT
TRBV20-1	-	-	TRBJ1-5	CSARAGYQHF	TGCAGTGCTAGGGCGGGATACCAGCATTTT
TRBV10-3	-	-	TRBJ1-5	CAIRGGRVDSNQPQHF	TGTGCCATCAGGGGGGGTAGGGTCGATAGCAATCAGCCCCAGCATTTT
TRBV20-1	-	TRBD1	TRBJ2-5	CSARIRDRGAQYF	TGCAGTGCTAGAATTCGGGACAGGGGTGCCCAGTACTTC
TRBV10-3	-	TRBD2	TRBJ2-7	CAISRGETSIEQYF	TGTGCCATCAGCCGGGGGGAGACGTCGATCGAGCAGTACTTC
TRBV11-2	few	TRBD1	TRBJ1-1	CASSISTGSGNTEAFF	TGTGCCAGCAGCATATCGACAGGGTCTGGGAACACTGAAGCTTTCTTT
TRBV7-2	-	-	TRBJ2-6	CASSLLGHPSSGANVLTF	TGTGCCAGCAGCTTGTTGGGACATCCGAGCTCTGGGGCCAACGTCCTGACTTTC
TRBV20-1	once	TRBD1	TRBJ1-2	CSAQLRTGGIYGYTF	TGCAGTGCCCAGCTCCGGACAGGGGGGATCTATGGCTACACCTTC
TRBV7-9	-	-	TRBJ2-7	CASSLRVGGNHEQYF	TGTGCCAGCAGCCTCCGGGTTGGCGGGAACCACGAGCAGTACTTC
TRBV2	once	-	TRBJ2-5	CASRKTTAKYQETQYF	TGTGCCAGCAGGAAAACGACAGCAAAGTACCAAGAGACCCAGTACTTC
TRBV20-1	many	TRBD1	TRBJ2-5	CSVRQGARTETQYF	TGCAGTGTTCGACAGGGGGCTCGGACTGAGACCCAGTACTTC
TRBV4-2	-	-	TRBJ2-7	CASSPLGGGARDEQYF	TGTGCCAGCAGCCCCCTCGGAGGGGGGGCGCGGGACGAGCAGTACTTC
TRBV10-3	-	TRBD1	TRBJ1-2	CAISARDRTDYGYTF	TGTGCCATCAGTGCCCGGGACAGAACAGACTATGGCTACACCTTC
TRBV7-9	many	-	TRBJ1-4	CASSLREEKLFF	TGTGCCAGCAGCTTACGGGAGGAAAAACTGTTTTTT
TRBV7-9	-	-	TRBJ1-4	CASSLYDGTLATNEKLFF	TGTGCCAGCAGCCTATACGACGGGACTTTGGCAACTAATGAAAAACTGTTTTTT
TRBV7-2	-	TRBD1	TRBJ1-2	CASNRDRVGYTF	TGTGCCAGCAACAGGGACAGGGTCGGCTACACCTTC
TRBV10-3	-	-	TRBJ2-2	CAISTPGGELFF	TGTGCCATCAGTACCCCCGGCGGGGAGCTGTTTTTT
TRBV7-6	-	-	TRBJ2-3	CASSLQGGGTDTQYF	TGTGCCAGCAGCCTACAAGGGGGAGGGACAGATACGCAGTATTTT
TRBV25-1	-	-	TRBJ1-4	CASSLVAATNEKLFF	TGTGCCAGCAGCTTAGTCGCAGCAACTAATGAAAAACTGTTTTTT
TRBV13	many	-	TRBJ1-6	CASSLGLYNSPLHF	TGTGCCAGCTCCCTCGGCCTCTATAATTCACCCCTCCACTTT
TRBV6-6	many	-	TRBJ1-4	CASSYSKGIYEKLFF	TGTGCCAGCAGTTACTCGAAGGGGATCTATGAAAAACTGTTTTTT
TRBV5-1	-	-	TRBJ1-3	CASSLVGGNSGNTIYF	TGCGCCAGCAGCTTGGTAGGAGGGAACTCTGGAAACACCATATATTTT
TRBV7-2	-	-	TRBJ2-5	CATTAGETQYF	TGTGCCACCACCGCCGGCGAGACCCAGTACTTC
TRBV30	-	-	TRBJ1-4	CAWSVLSREKLFF	TGTGCCTGGAGTGTACTGAGTCGTGAAAAACTTTTTTTT
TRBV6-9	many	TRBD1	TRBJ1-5	CASSSSRDRGGQPQHF	TGTGCCAGCAGTTCAAGCCGGGACAGGGGGGGGCAGCCCCAGCATTTT
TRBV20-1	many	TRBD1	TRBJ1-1	CSARDFQGANTEAFF	TGCAGTGCTAGAGATTTTCAGGGGGCAAACACTGAAGCTTTCTTT
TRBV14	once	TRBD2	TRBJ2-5	CASSQARGGTQYF	TGTGCCAGCAGCCAGGCCCGGGGGGGGACCCAGTACTTC
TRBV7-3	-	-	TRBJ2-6	CASSITGGANVLTF	TGTGCCAGCAGCATAACCGGCGGGGCCAACGTCCTGACTTTC
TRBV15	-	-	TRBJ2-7	CATSGGYSYEQYF	TGTGCCACCAGTGGGGGATATTCCTACGAGCAGTACTTC
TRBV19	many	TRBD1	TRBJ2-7	CASSHTVGQSYEQYF	TGTGCCAGTAGTCACACTGTGGGACAGAGCTACGAGCAGTACTTC
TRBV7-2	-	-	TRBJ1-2	CASSSQGSYGYTF	TGTGCCAGCAGCTCCCAGGGGTCCTATGGCTACACCTTC
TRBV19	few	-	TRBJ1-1	CASSIIRGRGTEAFF	TGTGCCAGTAGTATAATACGGGGGCGCGGCACTGAAGCTTTCTTT
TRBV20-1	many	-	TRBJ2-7	CSAGAQQYF	TGCAGTGCTGGGGCTCAGCAGTACTTC
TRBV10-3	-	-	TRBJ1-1	CASRTGGRGTEAFF	TGTGCCAGCAGGACGGGGGGCAGGGGCACTGAAGCTTTCTTT
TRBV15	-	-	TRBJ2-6	CATSRGTNREFGANVLTF	TGTGCCACCAGCAGAGGTACAAACAGGGAATTTGGGGCCAACGTCCTGACTTTC